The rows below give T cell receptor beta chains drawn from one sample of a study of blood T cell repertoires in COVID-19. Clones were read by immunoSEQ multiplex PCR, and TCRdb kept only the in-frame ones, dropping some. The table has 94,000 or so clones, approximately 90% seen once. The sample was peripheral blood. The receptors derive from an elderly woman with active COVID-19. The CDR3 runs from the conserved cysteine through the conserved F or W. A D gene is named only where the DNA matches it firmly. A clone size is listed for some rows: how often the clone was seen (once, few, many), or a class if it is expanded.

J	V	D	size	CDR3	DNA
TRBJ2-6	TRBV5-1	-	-	CASSEQGAGANVLTF	TGCGCCAGCAGCGAACAGGGAGCCGGGGCCAACGTCCTGACTTTC
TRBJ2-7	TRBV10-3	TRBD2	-	CAISEFSSGNREQYF	TGTGCCATCAGTGAGTTTTCTAGCGGAAATCGCGAGCAGTACTTC
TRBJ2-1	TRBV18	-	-	CASSDLSSYNEQFF	TGTGCCAGCTCAGACTTAAGCTCCTACAATGAGCAGTTCTTC
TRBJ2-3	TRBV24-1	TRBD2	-	CATGSGREKDTQYF	TGTGCCACCGGCAGCGGGAGGGAGAAAGATACGCAGTATTTT
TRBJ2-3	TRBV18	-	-	CASSPREFQLGTDTQYF	TGTGCCAGCTCACCACGGGAGTTTCAATTGGGCACAGATACGCAGTATTTT
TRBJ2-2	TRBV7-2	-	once	CASSFAPGELFF	TGTGCCAGCAGCTTTGCGCCCGGGGAGCTGTTTTTT
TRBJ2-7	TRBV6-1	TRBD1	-	CASSDDRGGPYEQYF	TGTGCCAGCAGTGACGACAGGGGGGGACCCTACGAGCAGTACTTC
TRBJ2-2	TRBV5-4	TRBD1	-	CASSAGQGNGELFF	TGTGCCAGCAGCGCGGGACAGGGGAACGGGGAGCTGTTTTTT
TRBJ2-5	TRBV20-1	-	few	CSATRETQYF	TGCAGTGCTACCCGAGAGACCCAGTACTTC
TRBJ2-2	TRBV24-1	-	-	CATSDRTPSGTGELFF	TGTGCCACCAGTGATCGGACACCATCGGGCACCGGGGAGCTGTTTTTT
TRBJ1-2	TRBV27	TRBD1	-	CASSLFGTGVDYGYTF	TGTGCCAGCAGTTTATTTGGGACAGGGGTCGACTATGGCTACACCTTC
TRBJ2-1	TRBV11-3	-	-	CASSISDRSYNEQFF	TGTGCCAGCAGCATTAGCGACCGCTCCTACAATGAGCAGTTCTTC
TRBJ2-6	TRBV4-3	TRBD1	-	CASSQAPQGASSGANVLTF	TGCGCCAGCAGCCAAGCTCCACAGGGGGCCAGCTCTGGGGCCAACGTCCTGACTTTC
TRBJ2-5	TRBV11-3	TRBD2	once	CASSLDGRASETQYF	TGTGCCAGCAGCTTAGACGGGAGGGCCTCAGAGACCCAGTACTTC
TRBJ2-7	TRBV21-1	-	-	CASSKGGLPCGEQYF	TGTGCCAGCAGCAAAGGAGGCCTTCCCTGTGGGGAGCAGTACTTC
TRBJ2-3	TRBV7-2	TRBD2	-	CASSLASGGDTQYF	TGTGCCAGCAGCTTAGCGTCGGGGGGAGATACGCAGTATTTT
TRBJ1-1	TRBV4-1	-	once	CASSQVDGRGTEAFF	TGCGCCAGCAGCCAAGTAGACGGCAGGGGCACTGAAGCTTTCTTT
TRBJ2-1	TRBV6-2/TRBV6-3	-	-	CASSPALGAAVGNEQFF	TGTGCCAGCAGTCCCGCCCTGGGAGCGGCCGTTGGAAATGAGCAGTTCTTC
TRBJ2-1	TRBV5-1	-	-	CASSSGTPNHGRQFF	TGCGCCAGCAGCTCCGGGACTCCCAATCATGGTAGGCAGTTCTTC
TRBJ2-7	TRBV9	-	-	CASSATGGPSYEQYF	TGTGCCAGCAGCGCCACAGGAGGGCCGTCCTACGAGCAGTACTTC
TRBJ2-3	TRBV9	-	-	CASRETDTQYF	TGTGCCAGCAGAGAGACAGATACGCAGTATTTT
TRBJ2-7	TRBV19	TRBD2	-	CASSISSGLAWEQYF	TGTGCCAGTAGTATTTCGTCGGGACTAGCGTGGGAGCAGTACTTC
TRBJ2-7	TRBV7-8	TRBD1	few	CASSLDRGISYEQYF	TGTGCCAGCAGCTTAGACAGGGGGATATCCTACGAGCAGTACTTC
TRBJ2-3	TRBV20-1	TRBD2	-	CSASSSSGKPDTQYF	TGCAGTGCTAGTTCAAGTAGCGGGAAGCCAGATACGCAGTATTTT
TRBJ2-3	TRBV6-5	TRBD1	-	CASRDRGTSTDTQYF	TGTGCCAGCAGGGACAGGGGCACCAGCACAGATACGCAGTATTTT
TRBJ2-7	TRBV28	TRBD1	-	CASSLAGTVSYEQYF	TGTGCCAGCAGTTTAGCCGGGACAGTATCCTACGAGCAGTACTTC
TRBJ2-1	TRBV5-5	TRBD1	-	CASSLGAGGYGNEQFF	TGTGCCAGCAGCTTGGGGGCAGGGGGCTATGGCAATGAGCAGTTCTTC